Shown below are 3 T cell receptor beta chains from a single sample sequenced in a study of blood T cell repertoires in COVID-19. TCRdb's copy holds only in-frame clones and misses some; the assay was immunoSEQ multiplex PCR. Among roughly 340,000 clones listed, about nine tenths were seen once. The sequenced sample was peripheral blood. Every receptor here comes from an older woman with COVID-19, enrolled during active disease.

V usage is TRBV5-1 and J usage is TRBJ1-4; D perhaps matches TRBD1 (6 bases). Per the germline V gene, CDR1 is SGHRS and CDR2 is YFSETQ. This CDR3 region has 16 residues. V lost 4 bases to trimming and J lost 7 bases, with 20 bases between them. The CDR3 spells CASSLNPQGMGEKLFF. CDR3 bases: TGCGCCAGCAGCCTGAACCCGCAGGGGATGGGTGAAAAACTGTTTTTT. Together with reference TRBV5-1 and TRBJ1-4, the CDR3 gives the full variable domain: KAGVTQTPRYLIKTRGQQVTLSCSPISGHRSVSWYQQTPGQGLQFLFEYFSETQRNKGNFPGRFSGRQFSNSRSEMNVSTLELGDSALYLCASSLNPQGMGEKLFFGSGTQLSVL.

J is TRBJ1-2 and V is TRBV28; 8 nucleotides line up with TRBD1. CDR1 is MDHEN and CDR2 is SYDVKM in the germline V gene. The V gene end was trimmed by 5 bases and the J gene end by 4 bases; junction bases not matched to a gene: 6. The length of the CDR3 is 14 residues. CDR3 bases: TGTGCCAGCAGTCAAAATGACAGGGGCTATGGCTACACCTTC. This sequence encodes CASSQNDRGYGYTF.

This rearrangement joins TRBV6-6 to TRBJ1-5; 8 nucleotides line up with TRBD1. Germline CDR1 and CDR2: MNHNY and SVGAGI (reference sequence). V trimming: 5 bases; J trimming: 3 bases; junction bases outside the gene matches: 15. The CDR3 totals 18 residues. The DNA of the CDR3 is TGTGCCAGCAGTCCTTCTGGACAGGGAAGGGGCTTCAATCAGCCCCAGCATTTT. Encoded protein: CASSPSGQGRGFNQPQHF.